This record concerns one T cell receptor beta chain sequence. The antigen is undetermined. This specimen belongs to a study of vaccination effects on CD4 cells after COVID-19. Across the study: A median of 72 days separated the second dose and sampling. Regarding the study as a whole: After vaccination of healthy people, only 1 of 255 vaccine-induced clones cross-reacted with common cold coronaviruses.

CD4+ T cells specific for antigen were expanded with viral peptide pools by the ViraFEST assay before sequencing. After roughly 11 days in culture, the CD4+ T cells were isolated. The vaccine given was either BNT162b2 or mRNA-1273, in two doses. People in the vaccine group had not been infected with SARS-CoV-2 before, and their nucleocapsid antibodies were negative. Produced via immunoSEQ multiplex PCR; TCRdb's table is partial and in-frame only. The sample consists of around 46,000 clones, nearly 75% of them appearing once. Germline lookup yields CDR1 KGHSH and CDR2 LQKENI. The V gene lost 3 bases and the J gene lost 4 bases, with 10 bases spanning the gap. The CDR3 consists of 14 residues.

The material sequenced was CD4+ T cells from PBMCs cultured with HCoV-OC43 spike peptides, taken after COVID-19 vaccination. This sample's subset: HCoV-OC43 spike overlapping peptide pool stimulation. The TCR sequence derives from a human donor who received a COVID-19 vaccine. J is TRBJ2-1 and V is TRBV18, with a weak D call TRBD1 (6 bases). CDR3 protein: CASSPGQEYNEQFF. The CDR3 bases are TGTGCCAGCTCACCGGGACAAGAGTACAATGAGCAGTTCTTC.